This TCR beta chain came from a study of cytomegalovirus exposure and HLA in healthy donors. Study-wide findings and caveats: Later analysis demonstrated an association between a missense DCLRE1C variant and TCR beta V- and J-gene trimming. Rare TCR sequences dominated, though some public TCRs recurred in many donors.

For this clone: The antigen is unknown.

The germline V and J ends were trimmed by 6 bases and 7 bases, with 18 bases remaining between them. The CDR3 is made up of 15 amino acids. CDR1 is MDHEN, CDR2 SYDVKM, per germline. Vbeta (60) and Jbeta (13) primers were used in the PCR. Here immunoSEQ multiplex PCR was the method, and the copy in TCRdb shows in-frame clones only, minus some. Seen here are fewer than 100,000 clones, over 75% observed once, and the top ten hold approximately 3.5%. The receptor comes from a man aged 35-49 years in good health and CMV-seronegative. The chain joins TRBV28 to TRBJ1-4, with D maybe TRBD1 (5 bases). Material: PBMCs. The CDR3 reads CASRPTQGKGEKLFF. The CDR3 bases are TGTGCCAGCAGACCCACCCAGGGAAAGGGTGAAAAACTGTTTTTT.